This passage covers 11 T cell receptor beta chains from one sample sequenced in a study of CD8 T cells in ankylosing spondylitis. General observations from the study: Within ankylosing spondylitis blood, a TCR beta motif made up of roughly eight highly homologous variants appeared to be characteristic.

TCRdb independently ran MiXCR on the 5' RACE reads; one entry per CDR3 protein. The sample shows about 540,000 distinct CDR3 sequences, over 9.5% of them seen only once. These receptors' antigens are unknown. The sequencing input was blood, either unsorted or a sorted T cell fraction (not recorded which). All receptors derive from a male donor with ankylosing spondylitis.

This clonotype was counted between two and nine times. The CDR3 region has the DNA TGTGCCAGCAGTCGGGATGTCAGAGACTACGAGCAGTACTTC. Amino acid sequence: CASSRDVRDYEQYF. The V gene is TRBV27, the J gene TRBJ2-7, with D possibly matching TRBD2 (5 bases). From germline, CDR1 is MNHEY and CDR2 SMNVEV (reference sequence). This CDR3 is built from 14 residues. V gave up 5 bases and J gave up 3 bases, with 14 bases separating them.

This clonotype appeared a few times. The chain combines TRBV9 with TRBJ2-1; D unclear. The germline V gene has CDR1 SGDLS and CDR2 YYNGEE. V was trimmed by 0 bases and J by 7 bases, leaving 5 bases between them. CDR3 length: 12 amino acids. CDR3 DNA: TGTGCCAGCAGCGTAGGAGTGAATGAGCAGTTCTTC. Its translation is CASSVGVNEQFF.

The chain joins TRBV20-1 to TRBJ2-5, with 8 bases that match TRBD2. The CDR3 length is 15 residues. V was clipped by 0 bases and J by 5 bases; unmatched bases: 8. Germline lookup yields CDR1 DFQATT and CDR2 SNEGSKA (reference sequence). CDR3 protein: CSARDGGGRRETQYF. The CDR3 region has the DNA TGCAGTGCTAGAGATGGAGGCGGGAGGCGGGAGACCCAGTACTTC.

The chain links TRBV18 to TRBJ1-4; the match to TRBD1 covers 8 bases. Losses at the gene ends were 1 base for V and 5 bases for J; bases not matched to a gene: 3. The CDR3 contains 15 residues. Germline V gives CDR1 KGHSH, CDR2 LQKENI. CDR3 coding DNA: TGTGCCAGCTCACCACAGACAGGGGAGAATGAAAAACTGTTTTTT. It translates to CASSPQTGENEKLFF.

V is TRBV20-1 and J is TRBJ2-3; maybe TRBD1 (5 bases). Trimming took 5 bases from V and 1 from J, leaving 16 bases between them. Per germline, CDR1 DFQATT and CDR2 SNEGSKA (reference sequence). The CDR3 covers 15 residues. The CDR3 DNA follows: TGCAGTGCTGTTGACCAGGGATCAGGCACAGATACGCAGTATTTT. It specifies CSAVDQGSGTDTQYF.

V usage is TRBV13 and J usage is TRBJ2-1; 9 positions agree with TRBD2. V shed 6 bases, J shed 8 bases, and the junction held 11 bases outside the gene matches. Germline CDR1 is PRHDT and CDR2 is FYEKMQ (reference sequence). This CDR3 region has 15 residues. CDR3 loop: CASSWREGPRDEQFF. CDR3 coding DNA: TGTGCCAGCAGTTGGCGGGAGGGCCCGAGGGATGAGCAGTTCTTC.

This clonotype was detected only a few times. The rearrangement uses TRBV5-1 and TRBJ2-2; 9 bases match TRBD1. The CDR3 is 16 residues long. The ends lost 7 bases at V and 0 bases at J; junction bases unmatched: 7. Germline CDR1 is SGHRS and CDR2 is YFSETQ. CDR3 residues: CASGRDRVANTGELFF. DNA for the CDR3: TGCGCCAGCGGCCGGGACAGGGTCGCGAACACCGGGGAGCTGTTTTTT.

This clonotype was seen repeatedly, ten times or more. The chain carries TRBV25-1 and TRBJ1-3, with TRBD1 identical over 7 bases. Per germline, CDR1 MGHDK and CDR2 SYGVNS. Losses at the gene ends were 4 bases for V and 2 bases for J; bases not matched to a gene: 2. The CDR3 has 14 amino acids. CDR3 sequence reads: CASSGTGAGNTIYF. The DNA for the CDR3 is TGTGCCAGCAGTGGTACAGGGGCTGGAAACACCATATATTTT. Combining the CDR3 with reference TRBV25-1 and TRBJ1-3 gives the whole variable domain EADIYQTPRYLVIGTGKKITLECSQTMGHDKMYWYQQDPGMELHLIHYSYGVNSTEKGDLSSESTVSRIRTEHFPLTLESARPSHTSQYLCASSGTGAGNTIYFGEGSWLTVV.

The table lists this clonotype with a few counts. The rearrangement uses TRBV18 and TRBJ2-1; D remains ambiguous. V dropped 2 bases and J dropped 5 bases, with 19 bases sitting between them. CDR1 is KGHSH, CDR2 LQKENI, per germline. The CDR3 length is 17 residues. Here the CDR3 reads CASSPIGATQWDNEQFF. The CDR3 bases are TGTGCCAGCTCACCAATAGGTGCCACGCAATGGGACAATGAGCAGTTCTTC.

There are a few counts of this clonotype. The chain has TRBV24-1 and TRBJ2-3; 10 bases are shared with TRBD2. This CDR3 has 17 amino acids. Germline CDR1 and CDR2: KGHDR and SFDVKD. V shed 6 bases and J 3 bases; nucleotides not matched to a gene: 11. CDR3 region: CATSIGLAVGLTDTQYF. The CDR3, as DNA: TGTGCCACCAGTATTGGACTAGCGGTAGGATTAACAGATACGCAGTATTTT.

The V and J genes are TRBV20-1 and TRBJ2-1; D tentatively fits TRBD1 or TRBD2 (6 bases each). This CDR3 has 13 residues. Germline CDR1 is DFQATT and CDR2 is SNEGSKA (reference sequence). With 6 bases removed from V and 7 bases from J, the gap between germline ends came to 16 bases. Here the CDR3 reads CSADSGAGNEQFF. The CDR3 nucleotides read TGCAGTGCCGACTCGGGGGCGGGGAATGAGCAGTTCTTC.